This T cell receptor beta chain was retrieved from a study of blood T cell repertoires in COVID-19. In the study overall: Italy, Spain and the United States were the sources of the convalescent and acute COVID-19 samples. PBMCs, B-cell-depleted T cells, or T cells provided the cDNA or gDNA that made up the material.

Under the authors' procedure: Estimation of nucleated cell counts relied on the amplification of reference gene primers. The table came from immunoSEQ multiplex PCR; TCRdb's copy has only in-frame clones and leaves some out. V and J calls and clone size follow that table, whereas D and trimming were derived from the DNA. The sample contains 130,000 or so clones, 86% of which appear only once. Seattle's enrolled individuals joined amid active infection and were then monitored longitudinally. This CDR3 is 15 amino acids long. Trimming took 3 bases from V and 0 from J, leaving 12 bases between them. The germline gives CDR1 SGHRS, CDR2 YFSETQ.

The sequence was collected from a woman in her 70s with COVID-19, enrolled during active disease. The chain recombines TRBV5-1 with TRBJ1-1; unclear D gene. Sequenced sample: peripheral blood. CDR3 coding DNA: TGCGCCAGCAGCTCTGACTCGCCCATGAACACTGAAGCTTTCTTT. Translating gives CASSSDSPMNTEAFF. Using reference TRBV5-1 and TRBJ1-1 for the parts outside the CDR3, the full variable domain is KAGVTQTPRYLIKTRGQQVTLSCSPISGHRSVSWYQQTPGQGLQFLFEYFSETQRNKGNFPGRFSGRQFSNSRSEMNVSTLELGDSALYLCASSSDSPMNTEAFFGQGTRLTVV.